Shown below are 21 T cell receptor beta chains from a single sample sequenced in a study of PD-L1 blockade in urothelial cancer. Time point specified: peripheral blood 6 weeks after treatment start. The table came from immunoSEQ multiplex PCR; TCRdb's copy has only in-frame clones and leaves some out. Among more than 60,000 clones listed, roughly 86% were seen once. The sequenced sample was PBMCs, obtained around atezolizumab (anti-PD-L1) treatment. These receptors originate from a man aged 55 to 70 with urothelial cancer.

This clone is a singleton in its sample. This chain links TRBV6-1 with TRBJ1-1; 7 nucleotides match TRBD1. CDR1 is MNHNS and CDR2 is SASEGT in the germline V gene. This CDR3 has 15 amino acids. The junction had 10 bases not matched to a gene; V was cut back by 8 bases and J by 1 base. As DNA, the CDR3 is TGTGCCAGCTATTGGGACAGATCGTCGAACACTGAAGCTTTCTTT. It codes for CASYWDRSSNTEAFF.

This clone was seen a single time. The chain recombines TRBV6-1 with TRBJ1-2; D is uncertain. Per germline, CDR1 MNHNS and CDR2 SASEGT. Trimming took 7 bases from V and 8 from J, leaving 14 bases between them. This CDR3 has 12 residues. The CDR3 protein is CASKISREGYTF. CDR3 bases: TGTGCCAGCAAAATAAGCCGGGAAGGCTACACCTTC.

The chain recombines TRBV9 with TRBJ2-7; no firm D call. V lost 3 bases to trimming and J lost 5 bases, with 18 bases between them. The V gene's germline CDR1 is SGDLS and CDR2 YYNGEE. CDR3 size: 15 residues. The CDR3: CASSAAGSPWDEQYF. DNA for the CDR3: TGTGCCAGCAGCGCCGCCGGGTCCCCATGGGACGAGCAGTACTTC.

V is TRBV10-1 and J is TRBJ2-1, with 8 nucleotides matching TRBD1. Germline V gene lookup returns CDR1 WNHNN and CDR2 SYGVQD (reference sequence). The ends lost 3 bases at V and 9 bases at J; junction bases unmatched: 4. The CDR3 contains 13 residues. The CDR3 bases are TGCGCCAGCAGTGAAGGACAGGGAATTGAGCAGTTCTTC. Protein sequence: CASSEGQGIEQFF.

The chain has TRBV6-5 and TRBJ1-2, with 8 bases that match TRBD1. The germline V gene encodes CDR1 MNHEY and CDR2 SVGAGI. J was trimmed by 7 bases and V by 6 bases; bases with no gene match: 7. CDR3 length: 13 amino acids. This CDR3 reads CASSRGPAVGYTF. The CDR3 DNA reads TGTGCCAGCAGCAGGGGGCCCGCTGTTGGCTACACCTTC.

The V and J genes are TRBV7-3 and TRBJ2-1, with TRBD1 identical over 8 bases. The CDR3 has 13 amino acids. In germline, CDR1 is SGHTA, CDR2 FQGTGA. Trimming removed 4 bases from V and 10 bases from J; junction bases left unmatched: 6. CDR3 residues: CASSSLQGDEQFF. CDR3 nucleotide sequence: TGTGCCAGCAGCTCTTTACAGGGGGACGAGCAGTTCTTC.

The V gene is TRBV6-1, the J gene TRBJ1-2; 8 bases are a match to TRBD1. This CDR3 has 15 amino acids. Germline CDR1 MNHNS, CDR2 SASEGT. The J segment lost 4 bases and the V segment lost 7 bases, leaving 11 bases of the junction unmatched. CDR3 sequence: CASIPGQGDLYGYTF. The DNA for the CDR3 is TGTGCCAGCATCCCCGGACAGGGAGATCTCTATGGCTACACCTTC.

The chain uses TRBV7-9 and TRBJ1-2; D unresolved. Trimming cost V 1 base and J 2 bases, with 8 bases left between them. CDR1 SEHNR and CDR2 FQNEAQ come from the germline V gene (reference sequence). The CDR3 loop spans 14 amino acids. CDR3 in amino acids: CASSLGGQNYGYTF. Here the CDR3 DNA reads TGTGCCAGCAGCTTAGGCGGGCAGAACTATGGCTACACCTTC.

The J gene is TRBJ2-5, the V gene TRBV7-9; TRBD2 matches 10 bases. V dropped 1 base and J dropped 2; count of bases not matched to a gene: 10. CDR1 is SEHNR, CDR2 FQNEAQ, per germline (reference sequence). CDR3 length equals 18 residues. DNA of the CDR3: TGTGCCAGCAGCTTAGGGGCTAGCGGGAGTGTATTTCAAGAGACCCAGTACTTC. This gives the protein CASSLGASGSVFQETQYF.

The V gene is TRBV30, the J gene TRBJ1-1; maybe TRBD1 (5 bases). The CDR3 covers 12 residues. Germline CDR1 is GTSNPN and CDR2 is SVGIG (reference sequence). Trimming took off 0 bases at V and 5 bases at J, with 7 bases between the two ends. The chain's CDR3 is CAWSVRGTEAFF. The CDR3 coding sequence is TGTGCCTGGAGTGTACGGGGGACTGAAGCTTTCTTT.

The chain carries TRBV11-2 and TRBJ2-1, with D unresolved. From germline, CDR1 is SGHAT and CDR2 FQNNGV. Trimming shortened V by 5 bases and J by 7 bases, and 21 bases separated the two germline ends. The length of the CDR3 is 16 residues. CDR3: CASSHLPPSSGNEQFF. CDR3 nucleotide sequence: TGTGCCAGCAGCCACTTACCTCCTAGTTCCGGAAATGAGCAGTTCTTC.

The chain has TRBV29-1 and TRBJ1-5; perhaps TRBD1 as D (6 bases). The V end was cut by 8 bases, the J end by 4 bases, with 24 bases between. The CDR3 length is 16 residues. Germline V lookup: CDR1 SQVTM, CDR2 ANQGSEA. The CDR3 DNA sequence: TGCAGCAGAGACAGGTCCGGGTCTGTGGGGAATCAGCCCCAGCATTTT. The encoded protein is CSRDRSGSVGNQPQHF.

The chain uses TRBV11-2 and TRBJ1-2; the match to TRBD1 covers 7 bases. Germline assignment: CDR1 SGHAT and CDR2 FQNNGV. This CDR3 has 12 amino acids. With V trimmed by 5 bases and J by 8 bases, 5 bases remained unmatched. The CDR3 is CASSRTGGGYTF. In nucleotides, the CDR3 is TGTGCCAGCAGCCGGACAGGAGGAGGCTACACCTTC.

The gene calls are TRBV7-6 and TRBJ1-2; D is possibly TRBD1 (5 bases). V shed 5 bases and J shed 4 bases, with 20 bases lying between them. This CDR3 has 16 residues. Germline CDR1 reads SGHVS; CDR2 reads FNYEAQ. In DNA form, the CDR3 reads TGTGCCAGCAGCCTCCAGGCCAGGGCCTCCCCCTATGGCTACACCTTC. Translating gives CASSLQARASPYGYTF.

This chain joins TRBV5-4 and TRBJ2-7; the match to TRBD2 covers 10 bases. The CDR3 is 16 amino acids. Germline loops: CDR1 SGHNT, CDR2 YYREEE (reference sequence). Trimming removed 2 bases from V and 7 bases from J; junction bases left unmatched: 12. CDR3 coding DNA: TGTGCCAGCAGCTTTGGTTCGGTAGCGGGAGGTGGTGAGCAGTACTTC. Residues: CASSFGSVAGGGEQYF. The variable domain in full, completed from reference TRBV5-4 and TRBJ2-7, reads ETGVTQSPTHLIKTRGQQVTLRCSSQSGHNTVSWYQQALGQGPQFIFQYYREEENGRGNFPPRFSGLQFPNYSSELNVNALELDDSALYLCASSFGSVAGGGEQYFGPGTRLTVT.

The sample holds one count of this clone. V usage is TRBV10-3 and J usage is TRBJ1-1; D remains ambiguous. The V end lost 0 bases, the J end lost 4 bases, and 6 bases lay between the germline ends. CDR3 length: 13 amino acids. Germline V lookup: CDR1 ENHRY, CDR2 SYGVKD. CDR3 sequence: CAISESRGTEAFF. The CDR3 DNA is TGTGCCATCAGTGAGTCTCGGGGCACTGAAGCTTTCTTT.

The genes are TRBV27 and TRBJ2-2, with 10 bases identical to TRBD1. The CDR3 is 15 residues long. From germline, CDR1 is MNHEY and CDR2 SMNVEV (reference sequence). The V segment lost 2 bases and the J segment 5 bases; nucleotides outside the gene matches: 2. This chain's CDR3 is CASSLRTGGTGELFF. The CDR3 coding sequence is TGTGCCAGCAGTTTAAGGACAGGGGGTACCGGGGAGCTGTTTTTT.

The chain joins TRBV9 to TRBJ2-2; a possible D gene is TRBD2 (5 bases). Trimming took 4 bases from V and 12 from J, leaving 16 bases between them. There are 13 residues in the CDR3. In germline, CDR1 is SGDLS, CDR2 YYNGEE. The CDR3 DNA is TGTGCCAGCAGCACCCATGTCCGAGGGAAGCTGTTTTTT. This gives the protein CASSTHVRGKLFF.

This clone was detected only once. The chain combines TRBV28 with TRBJ2-5, with TRBD2 identical over 9 bases. Looked up from germline, CDR1 is MDHEN and CDR2 is SYDVKM. J was trimmed by 7 bases and V by 6 bases; bases with no gene match: 12. The CDR3 consists of 15 residues. CDR3 bases: TGTGCCAGCAGCCGCCCGCTAGCGGGGTCCGGGACCCAGTACTTC. As protein: CASSRPLAGSGTQYF.

The chain is built from TRBV4-2 and TRBJ2-5; D perhaps matches TRBD1 (8 bases). This CDR3 is built from 16 residues. Trimming removed 1 base from V and 4 bases from J, with 16 bases in between. CDR1 LGHNA and CDR2 YNFKEQ come from the germline V gene. CDR3 coding DNA: TGTGCCAGCAGCCAAGCGGTGAACAGGGGGGGAGAGACCCAGTACTTC. This sequence encodes CASSQAVNRGGETQYF.

The chain recombines TRBV11-2 with TRBJ2-7; tentative D call: TRBD1 (6 bases). V was clipped by 4 bases and J by 5 bases, with 21 bases between them. The CDR3 sequence is 16 residues long. CDR1 is SGHAT, CDR2 FQNNGV, per germline. The chain's CDR3 is CASSSHILGHPNEQYF. The CDR3 DNA sequence: TGTGCCAGCAGCTCCCACATACTGGGACACCCAAACGAGCAGTACTTC.